The table lists the clone carrying this TCR beta chain with many counts. Antigen unknown. Unique molecular identifiers tagged individual cDNA molecules. TCRdb reprocessed the 5' RACE reads via MiXCR and lists one record per CDR3 protein. Of roughly 34,000 distinct CDR3 sequences listed, under 4.5% are singletons. This specimen belongs to a study of early T cells in non-severe SARS-CoV-2 infection. Looked up from germline, CDR1 is SGHAT and CDR2 is FQNNGV. The CDR3 runs 15 residues. The trim removed 3 bases at V and 5 bases at J, leaving 7 bases unmatched. Study-level results: In VDJdb matching, anti-spike CD8 responses were favored while private and CD4 specificities went missing.

Sequencing was performed on whole blood. This TCR derives from an adult who was a healthcare worker with PCR-confirmed SARS-CoV-2 infection or an uninfected control (not recorded which). The chain employs TRBV11-2 and TRBJ2-1, with TRBD1 identical over 7 bases. The CDR3 is CASSLGRGTHNEQFF. The CDR3 region has the DNA TGTGCCAGCAGCTTGGGCAGGGGGACCCACAATGAGCAGTTCTTC.